This section outlines one T cell receptor beta chain sequence together with its context. What it recognizes is unknown. The sample belongs to a study of shared clonotypes between healthy human individuals. Study at large: Contributing individuals were a couple of females and a few males aged 18 to 49.

CD4+ cell separation produced CD45RA+ naive and CD45RA-negative memory subsets. General study results and limits: Relative to memory subsets, naive subsets generally showed larger estimated richness.

TCRdb keeps only in-frame clones here, not all; method: immunoSEQ multiplex PCR. The table shows some 2,500,000 clones, with 90% to 95% occurring only once. The TCR originated in a young man in good health. Some clones in this sample may be carry-over from other donors' samples. Input material: naive CD4+ T cells from PBMCs. Subset indicated: CD45RA+ positively selected.

This chain's CDR3 is CAISESSGPPDTQYF. The DNA for the CDR3 is TGTGCCATCAGTGAGTCATCGGGCCCGCCAGATACGCAGTATTTT. The J gene is TRBJ2-3, the V gene TRBV10-3; no definite D call. CDR1 and CDR2 from the germline V gene are ENHRY and SYGVKD. This CDR3 is 15 amino acids long. The V and J ends lost 0 bases and 4 bases respectively, with 11 bases between them.